The 27 T cell receptor beta chains in this list originate from one sample, sequenced in a study of blood T cell repertoires in COVID-19. Clones were read by immunoSEQ multiplex PCR, and TCRdb kept only the in-frame ones, dropping some. Of approximately 70,000 clones detected, 75% to 90% appear once; the ten largest clones hold 2.5% to 3%. Sequenced material: peripheral blood. The receptors shown here come from a human donor in a cohort sampled during active COVID-19.

The chain couples TRBV5-1 to TRBJ1-4; TRBD1 matches at 9 bases. Germline-derived CDR1 and CDR2 are SGHRS and YFSETQ. J was trimmed by 8 bases and V by 2 bases; bases with no gene match: 4. This CDR3 is 14 amino acids long. Here the CDR3 DNA reads TGCGCCAGCAGCTTCGGGACAGGGAAAGAAAAACTGTTTTTT. Translated, it gives CASSFGTGKEKLFF.

CDR3 residues: CAYQAGSTDTQYF. The CDR3 region has the DNA TGTGCCTACCAGGCCGGTAGCACAGATACGCAGTATTTT. V gene TRBV28 combines with J gene TRBJ2-3; no definite D call. Germline CDR1 reads MDHEN; CDR2 reads SYDVKM. The ends were cut back, 11 bases at V and 0 bases at J, with 12 bases in the middle. This CDR3 spans 13 amino acids.

The chain links TRBV4-3 to TRBJ2-7, with 8 nucleotides matching TRBD2. V lost 0 bases and J lost 1; bases outside the gene matches: 5. Germline assignment: CDR1 LGHNA and CDR2 YSLEER. This CDR3 region has 16 residues. Written as DNA, the CDR3 is TGCGCCAGCAGCCAAGACGGGAGGGGGGCGTCCTACGAGCAGTACTTC. Translating gives CASSQDGRGASYEQYF.

The V gene is TRBV28, the J gene TRBJ2-7; 13 positions agree with TRBD2. Losses at the gene ends were 5 bases for V and 7 bases for J; bases not matched to a gene: 14. This CDR3 region has 17 residues. Germline lookup yields CDR1 MDHEN and CDR2 SYDVKM. The CDR3 reads CASSAILTSGRAREQYF. CDR3 DNA: TGTGCCAGCAGTGCAATCCTAACTAGCGGGAGGGCCAGGGAGCAGTACTTC.

The rearrangement uses TRBV29-1 and TRBJ2-1; TRBD2 matches 10 bases. With 5 bases clipped from V and 6 bases from J, the junction kept 7 bases outside the gene matches. In germline, CDR1 is SQVTM, CDR2 ANQGSEA. CDR3 length: 14 residues. CDR3 in amino acids: CSVRASGRVNEQFF. DNA of the CDR3: TGCAGCGTTCGGGCCAGCGGGAGGGTCAATGAGCAGTTCTTC.

The rearrangement joins TRBV29-1 to TRBJ1-2, with no clear D. Trimming cost V 0 bases and J 2 bases, with 13 bases left between them. CDR3 length: 15 amino acids. Germline CDR1 reads SQVTM; CDR2 reads ANQGSEA. CDR3 amino acids: CSVEEKSARNYGYTF. CDR3 DNA sequence: TGCAGCGTTGAAGAAAAATCCGCCAGGAACTATGGCTACACCTTC.

V usage is TRBV4-2 and J usage is TRBJ1-5; D is perhaps TRBD1 (5 bases). Germline V gene data show CDR1 as LGHNA and CDR2 as YNFKEQ. The CDR3 is 15 residues long. The V and J ends lost 3 bases and 7 bases respectively, with 16 bases between them. In DNA form, the CDR3 reads TGTGCCAGCAGCCAGACCCAGGGTTACGAGCAGCCCCAGCATTTT. As protein: CASSQTQGYEQPQHF.

The chain carries TRBV6-6 and TRBJ1-5; 8 nucleotides match TRBD1. Trimming at V came to 5 bases and at J to 5 bases, leaving 14 bases not matched to a gene. Germline CDR1 reads MNHNY; CDR2 reads SVGAGI (reference sequence). This CDR3 contains 17 residues. The CDR3 spells CASSPRTGWGADQPQHF. The CDR3 nucleotides read TGTGCCAGCAGTCCCCGGACAGGGTGGGGCGCGGATCAGCCCCAGCATTTT.

V usage is TRBV3-1 (or the pseudogene TRBV3-2) and J usage is TRBJ2-2; TRBD2 matches at 13 bases. The CDR3 has 17 residues. CDR1 is LGHDT and CDR2 is YNNKEL in the germline V gene (reference sequence). V shed 4 bases and J 3 bases; nucleotides not matched to a gene: 5. CDR3 bases: TGTGCCAGCAGCCCGGGGACTAGCGGGGCTTACACCGGGGAGCTGTTTTTT. Amino acid sequence: CASSPGTSGAYTGELFF.

The rearrangement links TRBV7-2 to TRBJ1-1, with D hard to call. Deletions cut 6 bases from V and 0 bases from J, with 11 bases between. The CDR3 extends over 14 amino acids. CDR1 and CDR2 from the germline V gene are SGHTA and FQGNSA. The CDR3 DNA sequence: TGTGCCAGCAGTCCTGGACTGTTGAACACTGAAGCTTTCTTT. Its protein product is CASSPGLLNTEAFF.

This chain joins TRBV18 and TRBJ1-2; 9 bases line up with TRBD1. V was clipped by 6 bases and J by 3 bases; unmatched bases: 2. The germline CDR1 and CDR2 sequences are KGHSH and LQKENI. This CDR3 has 13 amino acids. Here the CDR3 reads CASSRTGDYGYTF. CDR3 in DNA: TGTGCCAGCTCTAGGACAGGGGACTATGGCTACACCTTC.

This rearrangement joins TRBV18 to TRBJ1-4; 8 bases fit TRBD1. The junction had 3 bases not matched to a gene; V was cut back by 5 bases and J by 4 bases. Germline CDR1 is KGHSH and CDR2 is LQKENI. The CDR3 runs to 14 residues. The CDR3 sequence: CASSYGQGNEKLFF. As DNA, the CDR3 is TGTGCCAGCTCATACGGACAGGGTAATGAAAAACTGTTTTTT.

The chain joins TRBV2 to TRBJ1-1; 8 bases agree with TRBD1. V was pared by 7 bases and J by 4 bases, with 11 bases of the junction left unmatched. Germline CDR1 is SNHLY and CDR2 is FYNNEI. The CDR3 has 15 amino acids. CDR3 DNA: TGTGCCAGCACCGGACAGGGACGAAGGGGCACTGAAGCTTTCTTT. Translated: CASTGQGRRGTEAFF.

The V gene is TRBV3-1 (or the pseudogene TRBV3-2), the J gene TRBJ1-2; D is unclear. Germline V gene data show CDR1 as LGHDT and CDR2 as YNNKEL (reference sequence). The ends were cut back, 0 bases at V and 4 bases at J, with 9 bases in the middle. This CDR3 contains 14 residues. The CDR3 DNA is TGTGCCAGCAGCCAAGATGGCGGTTCCTATGGCTACACCTTC. This codes for CASSQDGGSYGYTF.

The chain employs TRBV28 and TRBJ1-6; D may be TRBD1 (6 bases). The CDR3 extends over 14 amino acids. The germline V gene encodes CDR1 MDHEN and CDR2 SYDVKM. V was clipped by 7 bases and J by 3 bases, with 10 bases between them. The CDR3 region has the DNA TGTGCCAGCATAATGGACAGCTATAATTCACCCCTCCACTTT. Its translation is CASIMDSYNSPLHF.

The J gene is TRBJ2-2, the V gene TRBV20-1, with TRBD2 identical over 7 bases. Trimming took 3 bases from V and 5 from J; bases not matched to a gene: 6. Per the germline V gene, CDR1 is DFQATT and CDR2 is SNEGSKA (reference sequence). This CDR3 is 14 amino acids long. The CDR3 region is CSASPAGSTGELFF. CDR3 in DNA: TGCAGTGCTAGTCCAGCGGGGAGTACCGGGGAGCTGTTTTTT.

The chain carries TRBV29-1 and TRBJ2-7; D perhaps matches TRBD2 (5 bases). The CDR3 contains 15 residues. V lost 0 bases, J lost 2 bases, and 14 bases lay in between. From germline, CDR1 is SQVTM and CDR2 ANQGSEA. CDR3 bases: TGCAGCGTTGAAGATCCGGCTGGAGGTCCCTACGAGCAGTACTTC. The encoded protein is CSVEDPAGGPYEQYF.

This clone has just one count. The chain employs TRBV30 and TRBJ2-1; 8 bases match TRBD2. The CDR3 totals 16 residues. Per germline, CDR1 GTSNPN and CDR2 SVGIG (reference sequence). CDR3 nucleotide sequence: TGTGCGCACGGAGGGACCCCAGCGGGAGAAGTAAATGAGCAGTTCTTC. Translation: CAHGGTPAGEVNEQFF.

A single count supports this clone. The V gene is TRBV27, the J gene TRBJ2-2, with 8 bases lining up with TRBD2. Germline V lookup: CDR1 MNHEY, CDR2 SMNVEV (reference sequence). The CDR3 is made up of 19 amino acids. V lost 2 bases, J lost 3 bases, and 14 bases stayed unmatched. The CDR3 region has the DNA TGTGCCAGCAGTTTACGTTGGGCCGGGGGGGCTCGGGACACCGGGGAGCTGTTTTTT. Translation: CASSLRWAGGARDTGELFF.

The gene calls are TRBV6-5 and TRBJ1-2, with D unresolved. CDR1 MNHEY and CDR2 SVGAGI come from the germline V gene. The CDR3 has 12 amino acids. Deletions cut 3 bases from V and 2 bases from J, with 4 bases between. Here the CDR3 reads CASSYSNYGYTF. CDR3 coding DNA: TGTGCCAGCAGTTATTCGAACTATGGCTACACCTTC.

The chain combines TRBV7-9 with TRBJ1-6; D may be TRBD1 (5 bases). CDR1 and CDR2 from the germline V gene are SEHNR and FQNEAQ (reference sequence). The CDR3 is made up of 17 amino acids. Trimming cost V 5 bases and J 6 bases, with 20 bases left between them. The CDR3 region has the DNA TGTGCCAGCAGCATATATCAGGGAGGCTGGACTAATTCACCCCTCCACTTT. It is translated as CASSIYQGGWTNSPLHF.

The V gene is TRBV7-2, the J gene TRBJ2-5; 8 nucleotides line up with TRBD2. This CDR3 comprises 15 residues. Germline V gene data show CDR1 as SGHTA and CDR2 as FQGNSA. The ends lost 4 bases at V and 4 bases at J; junction bases unmatched: 8. CDR3 in amino acids: CASSSHSGVGETQYF. CDR3 sequence (DNA): TGTGCCAGCAGCTCCCATAGCGGGGTGGGAGAGACCCAGTACTTC.

This clone has just a few counts. V and J are TRBV7-9 and TRBJ1-3, with TRBD1 matching 7 bases. V shed 6 bases and J 3 bases; nucleotides not matched to a gene: 5. The CDR3 totals 14 residues. CDR1 is SEHNR and CDR2 is FQNEAQ in the germline V gene (reference sequence). CDR3 amino acids: CASSSDRVGNTIYF. In nucleotides, the CDR3 is TGTGCCAGCAGTTCAGACAGGGTTGGAAACACCATATATTTT.

The rearrangement uses TRBV21-1 and TRBJ1-6. TRBV21-1 is noted as a pseudogene. This CDR3 is 12 amino acids long. In DNA, the CDR3 is TGTGCCAGCAGCAAAGTGAGCTCACCCCTCCACTTT. Amino acid sequence: CASSKVSSPLHF.

In regard to this clone: Other DNA variants within this sample encode the same CDR3. The chain combines TRBV7-9 with TRBJ2-7; D may be TRBD1 (6 bases). The CDR3 loop spans 13 amino acids. Germline V CDR1 and CDR2: SEHNR, FQNEAQ (reference sequence). V was cut by 3 bases and J by 3 bases, with 9 bases left in between. CDR3 amino acids: CASSLDSSYEQYF. The CDR3 DNA reads TGTGCCAGCAGCTTGGACAGCAGCTACGAGCAGTACTTC.

The CDR3 reads CASSLRGLAGVNEQYF. The CDR3 nucleotides are TGCGCCAGCAGCTTGAGGGGACTAGCGGGAGTCAACGAGCAGTACTTC. The chain has TRBV5-1 and TRBJ2-7; 14 bases are a match to TRBD2. V trimming: 1 base; J trimming: 5 bases; junction bases outside the gene matches: 5. CDR3 length: 16 residues. Germline V CDR1 and CDR2: SGHRS, YFSETQ.

V usage is TRBV11-2 and J usage is TRBJ1-2; unclear D gene. The CDR3 runs to 14 residues. Trimming cost V 6 bases and J 4 bases, with 15 bases left between them. Germline CDR1 reads SGHAT; CDR2 reads FQNNGV. Here the CDR3 DNA reads TGTGCCAGCAGACCCGAAATGTCTATCTATGGCTACACCTTC. Its translation is CASRPEMSIYGYTF. The full variable domain, its missing parts supplied by reference TRBV11-2 and TRBJ1-2, is EAGVAQSPRYKIIEKRQSVAFWCNPISGHATLYWYQQILGQGPKLLIQFQNNGVVDDSQLPKDRFSAERLKGVDSTLKIQPAKLEDSAVYLCASRPEMSIYGYTFGSGTRLTVV.